Listed below are T cell receptor beta chains from one sample, sequenced in a study of shared clonotypes between healthy human individuals. Repertoires were generated with immunoSEQ multiplex PCR, while TCRdb's copy carries only in-frame clones and drops some. The table has around 500,000 clones, around three quarters seen once. The sequencing sample was made of PBMCs. Receptor source: a middle-aged woman in good health. Some clones in this sample may be carry-over from other donors' samples. The CDR3 runs from the conserved cysteine through the conserved F or W. Fields, in order: J gene, V gene, clone size, D gene, CDR3 protein, CDR3 DNA. D genes are given only for firm matches. Part of the rows lack a size; the others show once, few, many or a class for expanded clones.

>TRBJ2-7|TRBV5-8|NA|TRBD1
CASSRLGTGHEQYF
TGTGCCAGCAGCCGTCTGGGGACAGGGCACGAGCAGTACTTC
>TRBJ2-1|TRBV7-8|NA|TRBD2
CASSSGTSRYNEQFF
TGTGCCAGCAGCTCCGGGACTAGCAGATACAATGAGCAGTTCTTC
>TRBJ2-1|TRBV10-3|NA|TRBD2
CAISENPSGRNEQFF
TGTGCCATCAGTGAGAATCCTAGCGGGAGAAATGAGCAGTTCTTC
>TRBJ2-7|TRBV28|NA|NA
CASSEPDRRFYEQYF
TGTGCCAGCAGTGAGCCTGATAGGCGATTCTACGAGCAGTACTTC
>TRBJ2-7|TRBV7-9|NA|NA
CASSTSSEQYF
TGTGCCAGCAGCACATCTAGCGAGCAGTACTTC
>TRBJ2-7|TRBV7-8|NA|TRBD1
CASNDRGTGEYEQYF
TGTGCCAGTAATGACCGGGGGACAGGGGAATACGAGCAGTACTTC
>TRBJ2-7|TRBV25-1|few|NA
CASSGGQPPYEQYF
TGTGCCAGCAGTGGAGGACAGCCCCCCTACGAGCAGTACTTC
>TRBJ2-3|TRBV5-1|NA|NA
CASSLEATEIDTQYF
TGCGCCAGCAGCTTGGAAGCGACAGAAATAGATACGCAGTATTTT
>TRBJ2-7|TRBV19|NA|NA
CASSQGPGGLDEQYF
TGTGCCAGTAGCCAAGGTCCCGGGGGCCTTGACGAGCAGTACTTC
>TRBJ2-1|TRBV29-1|NA|NA
CSATGGAPRQFF
TGCAGCGCCACGGGCGGGGCCCCAAGGCAGTTCTTC
>TRBJ2-3|TRBV10-2|NA|NA
CASRGRTSTDTQYF
TGCGCCAGCAGGGGGAGGACTAGCACAGATACGCAGTATTTT
>TRBJ1-2|TRBV9|NA|NA
CASTGSHYGYTF
TGTGCCAGCACAGGGTCCCACTATGGCTACACCTTC
>TRBJ1-1|TRBV4-3|NA|TRBD1
CASRDRLRSEAFF
TGCGCCAGCAGGGACAGGTTGAGGTCTGAAGCTTTCTTT
>TRBJ1-4|TRBV10-3|NA|TRBD1
CAISAGQGLSTNEKLFF
TGTGCCATCAGTGCGGGACAGGGCCTTTCAACTAATGAAAAACTGTTTTTT
>TRBJ1-3|TRBV19|NA|NA
CASSSGHSGNTIYF
TGTGCCAGTAGTTCAGGACACTCTGGAAACACCATATATTTT
>TRBJ2-1|TRBV7-7|NA|TRBD2
CASSPRLAGGEGEQFF
TGTGCCAGCAGCCCCAGACTAGCGGGAGGGGAGGGTGAGCAGTTCTTC
>TRBJ2-7|TRBV19|NA|TRBD1
CASSTTGGSYEQYF
TGTGCCAGTAGTACGACAGGGGGCTCCTACGAGCAGTACTTC